This record looks at one T cell receptor (beta chain) sequence and its context. Its antigen remains unidentified. The sample comes from a study of beta chain features in type 1 diabetes. Study-level findings and limits: In type 1 diabetes patients, VDJ junctions had fewer insertions; deletions at these junctions were more frequent. Significant though moderate, a shortening of TCRB CDR3s appeared in all four CD4+ subsets of Type 1 diabetes patients. Researchers could not determine here whether HLA type influences TCRB rearrangement. Patients showed naive, central memory and Treg TCRB repertoires that appeared more similar than those of healthy donors.

With V trimmed by 2 bases and J by 3 bases, 1 base remained unmatched. Germline V gene sequence: CDR1 GTSNPN, CDR2 SVGIG (reference sequence). The length of the CDR3 is 12 residues. The investigators reverse transcribed all of the isolated RNA, so they sequenced expressed TCRB transcripts. Profiled with immunoSEQ multiplex PCR; TCRdb holds only in-frame clones, not every one. This sample has 120,000 or so clones; around 17% occur once, and the top ten carry 2% to 3%. The receptor was derived from a man younger than 45 with type 1 diabetes. The chain carries TRBV30 and TRBJ2-7; 7 nucleotides match TRBD2. Sequences were obtained from central memory CD4+ T cells from blood. CDR3 sequence reads: CAWSLAVYEQYF. CDR3 coding DNA: TGTGCCTGGAGTCTAGCGGTCTACGAGCAGTACTTC. Full variable domain (remainder filled in from reference TRBV30 and TRBJ2-7): SQTIHQWPATLVQPVGSPLSLECTVEGTSNPNLYWYRQAAGRGLQLLFYSVGIGQISSEVPQNLSASRPQDRQFILSSKKLLLSDSGFYLCAWSLAVYEQYFGPGTRLTVT.